The clone carrying this T cell receptor beta chain came up once. The CDR3 has 15 residues. Germline CDR1 reads SGHTA; CDR2 reads FQGNSA. V was cut by 5 bases and J by 4 bases, with 15 bases left in between. These data come from a study of tumor-infiltrating lymphocytes in localized non-small cell lung cancer. Sequencing used immunoSEQ multiplex PCR; TCRdb keeps in-frame clones, though not all of them. This sample has roughly 24,000 clones; approximately 70% occur once, and the top ten carry under 15%. Input material: lung tumor tissue. The chain joins TRBV7-2 to TRBJ1-5; D is perhaps TRBD1 (6 bases). The source of this sequence is a human donor with non-small cell lung cancer. Here the CDR3 reads CASSPQGGVNQPQHF. CDR3 DNA: TGTGCCAGCAGCCCACAGGGAGGTGTGAATCAGCCCCAGCATTTT.